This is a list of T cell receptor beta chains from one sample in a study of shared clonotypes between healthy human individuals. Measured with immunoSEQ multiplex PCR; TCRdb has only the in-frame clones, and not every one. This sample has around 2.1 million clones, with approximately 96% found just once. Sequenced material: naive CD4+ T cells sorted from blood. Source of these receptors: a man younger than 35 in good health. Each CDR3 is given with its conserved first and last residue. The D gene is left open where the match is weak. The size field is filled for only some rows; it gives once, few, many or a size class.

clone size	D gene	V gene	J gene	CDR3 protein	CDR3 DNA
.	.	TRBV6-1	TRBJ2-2	CASSLQEPGELFF	TGTGCCAGCAGCCTACAGGAGCCCGGGGAGCTGTTTTTT
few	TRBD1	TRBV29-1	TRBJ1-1	CSVERTGGANTEAFF	TGCAGCGTTGAACGGACAGGGGGGGCGAACACTGAAGCTTTCTTT
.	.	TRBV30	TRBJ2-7	CAWMSQGSYEQYF	TGTGCCTGGATGAGTCAGGGGTCCTACGAGCAGTACTTC
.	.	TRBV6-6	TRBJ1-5	CASSYSQDNQPQHF	TGTGCCAGCAGTTATTCTCAAGACAATCAGCCCCAGCATTTT
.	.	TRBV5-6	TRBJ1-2	CASSSGFGYGYTF	TGTGCCAGCAGCTCAGGGTTTGGGTATGGCTACACCTTC
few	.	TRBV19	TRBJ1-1	CATQARNTEAFF	TGTGCCACCCAGGCCCGGAACACTGAAGCTTTCTTT
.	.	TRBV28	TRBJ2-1	CASSLAGARNEQFF	TGTGCCAGCAGTTTAGCGGGGGCGCGTAATGAGCAGTTCTTC
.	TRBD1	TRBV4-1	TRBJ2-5	CASSQGGTVETQYF	TGCGCCAGCAGCCAAGGGGGGACAGTGGAGACCCAGTACTTC
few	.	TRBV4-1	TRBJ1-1	CASSNRVPSEAFF	TGCGCCAGCAGCAACAGGGTCCCCTCTGAAGCTTTCTTT
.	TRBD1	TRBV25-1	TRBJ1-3	CASSGVTGGTGNTIYF	TGTGCCAGCAGTGGAGTAACAGGGGGCACGGGAAACACCATATATTTT
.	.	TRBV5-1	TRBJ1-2	CASSINGEYGYTF	TGCGCCAGCAGCATTAATGGGGAGTATGGCTACACCTTC
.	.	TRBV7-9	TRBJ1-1	CASSVTENTEAFF	TGTGCCAGCAGCGTAACAGAGAACACTGAAGCTTTCTTT
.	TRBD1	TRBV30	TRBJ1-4	CAWSVGAGGFEKLFF	TGTGCCTGGAGTGTAGGTGCAGGGGGCTTTGAAAAACTGTTTTTT
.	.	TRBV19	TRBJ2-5	CASSIGLKKTQYF	TGTGCCAGTAGTATAGGATTGAAGAAGACCCAGTACTTC
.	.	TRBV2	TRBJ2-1	CASSEGVGRSGYNEQFF	TGTGCCAGCAGTGAAGGCGTGGGAAGGTCTGGTTACAATGAGCAGTTCTTC